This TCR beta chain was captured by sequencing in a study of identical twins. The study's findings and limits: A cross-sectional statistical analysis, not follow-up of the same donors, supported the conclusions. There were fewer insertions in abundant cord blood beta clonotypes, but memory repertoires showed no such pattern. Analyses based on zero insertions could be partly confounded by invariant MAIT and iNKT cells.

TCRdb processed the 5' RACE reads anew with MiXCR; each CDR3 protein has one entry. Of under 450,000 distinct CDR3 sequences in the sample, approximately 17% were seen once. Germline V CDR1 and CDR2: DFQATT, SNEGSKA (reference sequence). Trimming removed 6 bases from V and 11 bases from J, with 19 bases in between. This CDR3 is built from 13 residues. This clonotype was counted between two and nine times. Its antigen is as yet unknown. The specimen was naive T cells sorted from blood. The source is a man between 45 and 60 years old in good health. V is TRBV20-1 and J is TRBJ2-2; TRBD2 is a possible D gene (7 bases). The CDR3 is CSAPGPGGTELFF. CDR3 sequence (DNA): TGCAGTGCACCTGGTCCGGGGGGCACCGAGCTGTTTTTT.